These 11 T cell receptor beta chains originate from one sample sequenced in a study of OX40 agonist ivuxolimab in advanced cancers. TCRdb's copy holds only in-frame clones and misses some; the assay was immunoSEQ multiplex PCR. The table includes tens of thousands of clones, 93% detected once. The sample was CD4+ or CD8+ T cells sorted from blood, taken in a trial of the OX40 agonist ivuxolimab. The origin of the receptors is an adult with an advanced solid tumor such as melanoma, head and neck, liver or kidney cancer.

The rearrangement uses TRBV28 and TRBJ2-6; D unclear. The CDR3 is made up of 13 amino acids. V lost 7 bases and J 0 bases, leaving 4 bases between the germline ends. The germline V gene encodes CDR1 MDHEN and CDR2 SYDVKM. CDR3 loop: CASTLSGANVLTF. The DNA for the CDR3 is TGTGCCAGCACCCTCTCTGGGGCCAACGTCCTGACTTTC.

This clone was counted between two and nine times. The DNA for the CDR3 is TGTGCCAGCAGCTTGGGGGGAGTTAACTATGGCTACACCTTC. It encodes CASSLGGVNYGYTF. This rearrangement joins TRBV13 to TRBJ1-2; TRBD1 is a possible D gene (5 bases). V lost 3 bases to trimming and J lost 1 base, with 9 bases between them. From germline, CDR1 is PRHDT and CDR2 FYEKMQ (reference sequence). CDR3 size: 14 residues.

V and J are TRBV12-5 and TRBJ2-7; D unclear. There are 12 residues in the CDR3. Germline lookup yields CDR1 LGHNT and CDR2 FRNRAP. Trimming removed 1 base from V and 1 base from J, with 2 bases in between. Written as DNA, the CDR3 is TGTGCTAGTGGTTTGGGGTCCTACGAGCAGTACTTC. This encodes CASGLGSYEQYF.

CDR3 amino acids: CASSFHNGGTEAFF. In nucleotides, the CDR3 is TGTGCCAGCAGTTTTCATAACGGGGGGACTGAAGCTTTCTTT. The V and J genes are TRBV27 and TRBJ1-1; a weak D match, TRBD1 (5 bases). Between the trimmed V and J ends, which lost 3 bases and 5 bases, there was a span of 13 bases. This CDR3 is 14 amino acids long. Germline V lookup: CDR1 MNHEY, CDR2 SMNVEV (reference sequence).

V gene TRBV2 combines with J gene TRBJ2-7; D unclear. Germline CDR1 and CDR2: SNHLY and FYNNEI. The CDR3 sequence is 11 residues long. V was pared by 6 bases and J by 0 bases, with 3 bases between. As DNA, the CDR3 is TGTGCCAGCAGCCCCTCCTACGAGCAGTACTTC. Residues: CASSPSYEQYF.

This chain connects TRBV29-1 to TRBJ2-5; 10 positions match TRBD2. The V and J ends lost 1 base and 2 bases, in that order; junction bases with no gene match: 7. The CDR3 extends over 16 amino acids. The germline V gene has CDR1 SQVTM and CDR2 ANQGSEA. CDR3 residues: CSVEGLAGRLQETQYF. As DNA, the CDR3 is TGCAGCGTTGAAGGACTAGCGGGTCGACTACAAGAGACCCAGTACTTC. The full variable domain, completed using reference TRBV29-1 and TRBJ2-5, is SAVISQKPSRDICQRGTSLTIQCQVDSQVTMMFWYRQQPGQSLTLIATANQGSEATYESGFVIDKFPISRPNLTFSTLTVSNMSPEDSSIYLCSVEGLAGRLQETQYFGPGTRLLVL.

The CDR3 is CASSRRQNTEAFF. For the CDR3, the DNA is TGTGCCAGCAGCCGAAGACAGAACACTGAAGCTTTCTTT. The chain couples TRBV6-1 to TRBJ1-1; D gene ambiguous. Trimming pared 6 bases from V and 1 base from J, leaving 9 bases between. The CDR3 consists of 13 residues. Germline V gene sequence: CDR1 MNHNS, CDR2 SASEGT.

The chain has TRBV9 and TRBJ2-7, with 7 bases aligning to TRBD2. The CDR3 runs 16 residues. CDR1 is SGDLS, CDR2 YYNGEE, per germline. With 3 bases clipped from V and 4 bases from J, the junction kept 13 bases outside the gene matches. CDR3 bases: TGTGCCAGCAGCGCCTATGCTCTAGCGGCTCCTTACGAGCAGTACTTC. It yields the protein CASSAYALAAPYEQYF.

The chain employs TRBV2 and TRBJ2-5, with TRBD2 matching over 8 bases. The V gene end was trimmed by 3 bases and the J gene end by 4 bases; junction bases not matched to a gene: 10. The CDR3 totals 16 residues. CDR1 is SNHLY and CDR2 is FYNNEI in the germline V gene. The CDR3 DNA reads as TGTGCCAGCAGTGATCCCGGGGGGGGTGAAGGAGAGACCCAGTACTTC. It encodes CASSDPGGGEGETQYF.

The gene calls are TRBV6-5 and TRBJ1-1, with TRBD1 as a possible D gene (6 bases). The germline CDR1 and CDR2 sequences are MNHEY and SVGAGI. Trimming shortened V by 4 bases and J by 5 bases, and 14 bases separated the two germline ends. The CDR3 runs to 14 residues. The CDR3 DNA is TGTGCCAGCAGTTTAACAGGGTGGGGGACTGAAGCTTTCTTT. Its translation: CASSLTGWGTEAFF.

This chain uses TRBV9 with TRBJ2-5, with D possibly matching TRBD1 (6 bases). V lost 4 bases and J 1 base, leaving 17 bases between the germline ends. CDR3 length: 16 amino acids. Germline CDR1 and CDR2: SGDLS and YYNGEE. The CDR3 reads CASSLRQDGAQETQYF. The CDR3 DNA reads as TGTGCCAGCAGCCTCCGACAGGACGGGGCCCAAGAGACCCAGTACTTC.